The entry below describes one T cell receptor (beta chain). Authors' data handling: Reference gene primer amplification gave nucleated cell count estimates. The protocol was immunoSEQ multiplex PCR, while the TCRdb copy is restricted to in-frame clones and leaves out a portion. V and J calls plus clone size are reproduced from that table; the DNA served to infer D and trimming. Here the sample spans about 280,000 clones, around 87% being singletons. This sample was taken from a study of blood T cell repertoires in COVID-19. Study summary: T cells, B-cell-depleted T cells, or PBMCs provided the cDNA or gDNA that served as material.

With 3 bases clipped from V and 8 bases from J, the junction kept 6 bases outside the gene matches. CDR3 length: 14 amino acids. Germline V CDR1 and CDR2: MDHEN, SYDVKM. The rearrangement uses TRBV28 and TRBJ2-1, with 8 bases fitting TRBD2. This sequence originates from a woman aged 18-35 years with acute COVID-19. The sequencing sample was made of PBMCs or T cells enriched from blood (not recorded which). The CDR3 protein is CASSLSGGPDEQFF. DNA for the CDR3: TGTGCCAGCAGTTTGTCGGGAGGGCCCGATGAGCAGTTCTTC.